This TCR beta chain was observed in a study of T cells in tumors after PD-1 blockade. Study as a whole: No patient had prior checkpoint blockade, systemic immunosuppression, or radiotherapy within 4 weeks. A subset received ongoing vismodegib 150 mg daily alongside anti-PD-1 therapy. Overall study findings and caveats: Peripheral recruitment is suggested, as some novel exhausted tumor clones were in pre-treatment blood.

Sequencing used immunoSEQ multiplex PCR; TCRdb keeps in-frame clones, though not all of them. The table records about 20,000 clones, approximately 81% of them present only once. Germline assignment: CDR1 SGHVS and CDR2 FQNEAQ. The CDR3 spans 15 residues. V was clipped by 1 base and J by 8 bases, with 12 bases between them. Input was roughly 550 ng to 6,004 ng of genomic DNA from tumor or blood. A remark on this clone: Its antigen is as yet unknown.

The receptor was derived from a human donor with advanced basal cell or squamous cell carcinoma (not recorded which). The V and J genes are TRBV7-8 and TRBJ1-6; D possibly corresponds to TRBD1 (6 bases). The sample was PBMCs, taken after anti-PD-1 therapy. The CDR3 region has the DNA TGTGCCAGCAGCTTAGAGAGGGGGTTGGATTCACCCCTCCACTTT. It encodes CASSLERGLDSPLHF.